Included here is one T cell receptor beta chain sequence, with context. Its antigen is not identified. Every patient had relapsed following autologous stem cell transplantation, and cohorts differed in brentuximab vedotin exposure. Best response was recorded as complete response, partial response or progressive disease. This entry belongs to a study of PD-1 blockade in classical Hodgkin lymphoma. Whole-study findings and limits: The authors have not defined what causes the repertoire differences, possibly disease activity or prior therapy. The authors excluded patients who started nivolumab under 1 year after ASCT. Baseline diversity in complete responders resembled that of newly diagnosed patients.

Here immunoSEQ multiplex PCR was the method, and the copy in TCRdb shows in-frame clones only, minus some. The sample records around 12,000 clones, roughly 75% being singletons. The CDR3 is 14 residues long. Trimming removed 7 bases from V and 6 bases from J, with 19 bases in between. Germline CDR1 and CDR2: LNHDA and SQIVND (reference sequence). The chain combines TRBV19 with TRBJ2-7; D perhaps matches TRBD2 (6 bases). This receptor was identified in a human donor with classical Hodgkin lymphoma. The sample was peripheral blood mononuclear cells (PBMCs), taken at baseline. The CDR3 nucleotides read TGTGCCAGTAAGGAGGCGGGGTCCCTCCTCGAGCAGTACTTC. Its protein is CASKEAGSLLEQYF.